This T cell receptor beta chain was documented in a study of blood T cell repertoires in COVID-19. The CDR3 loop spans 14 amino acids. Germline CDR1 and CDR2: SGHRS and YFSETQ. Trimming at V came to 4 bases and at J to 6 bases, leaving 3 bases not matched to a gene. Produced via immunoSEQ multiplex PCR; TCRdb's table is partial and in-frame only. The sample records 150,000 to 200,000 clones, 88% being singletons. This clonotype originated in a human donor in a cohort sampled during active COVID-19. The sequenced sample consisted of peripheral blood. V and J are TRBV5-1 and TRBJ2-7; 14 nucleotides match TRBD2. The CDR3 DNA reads TGCGCCAGCAGCCCGGGACTAGCGGGAGTCGAGCAGTACTTC. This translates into CASSPGLAGVEQYF.